These 23 T cell receptor beta chains were sequenced from one sample in a study of T cells in Graves' hyperthyroidism and ophthalmopathy. Template material for amplifying TCR beta CDR3 regions consisted of RNA transcripts. HTBI primers drove first-round RT-PCR of the TCR CDR3. A single record per CDR3 protein comes from TCRdb applying MiXCR to the multiplex PCR reads. This sample carries 300,000 to 450,000 distinct CDR3 sequences, 15% to 18% of them seen once, and the ten largest clones take about a quarter. Sample: blood. The receptors here all came from a woman between 18 and 30 years old with Graves' hyperthyroidism that later progressed to Graves' ophthalmopathy.

In this sample, this clonotype turned up many times. The chain carries TRBV6-1 and TRBJ2-1, with 8 bases matching TRBD2. Trimming at V came to 5 bases and at J to 7 bases, leaving 13 bases not matched to a gene. The CDR3 is 16 residues long. Germline CDR1 MNHNS, CDR2 SASEGT. The CDR3 DNA is TGTGCCAGCAGTTATTCCATACCCGGGACTAGTAATGAGCAGTTCTTC. Translation: CASSYSIPGTSNEQFF.

This clonotype was counted ten times or more. This sequence joins TRBV30 and TRBJ2-1; 7 bases agree with TRBD1. Germline values: CDR1 GTSNPN, CDR2 SVGIG (reference sequence). Germline trimming cut 5 bases from V and 0 bases from J; bases unmatched to any gene: 28. This CDR3 has 22 residues. The CDR3 loop reads CAWPSNGTTGCSDRPSYNEQFF. CDR3 DNA sequence: TGTGCCTGGCCCTCTAATGGCACGACAGGGTGTTCGGACCGACCCTCCTACAATGAGCAGTTCTTC.

This clonotype was observed a few times. This may arise from a read error, as a much more abundant clone is one base away. The chain combines TRBV7-2 with TRBJ2-5, with D perhaps given as TRBD1 or TRBD2 (5 bases each). This CDR3 is built from 15 residues. Germline V lookup: CDR1 SGHTA, CDR2 FQGNSA. Written as DNA, the CDR3 is TGTGCCAGCAGCTTCGCCTGGGGAAGGGGAGAGGCCCAGTACTTC. It translates to CASSFAWGRGEAQYF.

This clonotype appeared many times. The chain combines TRBV2 with TRBJ2-2; D is uncertain. In germline, CDR1 is SNHLY, CDR2 FYNNEI. Trimming pared 8 bases from V and 4 bases from J, leaving 5 bases between. The CDR3 has 11 amino acids. The CDR3 DNA sequence: TGTGCCAGCGTCCTCACCGGGGAGCTGTTTTTT. Residues: CASVLTGELFF.

The table lists this clonotype with many counts. The genes are TRBV20-1 and TRBJ2-6; 8 bases are a match to TRBD2. Trimming at V came to 5 bases and at J to 0 bases, leaving 9 bases not matched to a gene. The CDR3 has 17 amino acids. Germline values: CDR1 DFQATT, CDR2 SNEGSKA (reference sequence). The CDR3 DNA sequence: TGCAGTGCTCCAACTAGCGGATCCAGCTCTGGGGCCAACGTCCTGACTTTC. Translation: CSAPTSGSSSGANVLTF.

This chain uses TRBV6-5 with TRBJ2-7; D is unresolved. The germline CDR1 and CDR2 sequences are MNHEY and SVGAGI. The CDR3 runs 16 residues. Trimming took 2 bases from V and 3 from J, leaving 17 bases between them. In DNA form, the CDR3 reads TGTGCCAGCAGTTACGGTTATTGGCCCGGTTTCTACGAGCAGTACTTC. Translation: CASSYGYWPGFYEQYF.

This clonotype was recorded a few times. The CDR3 DNA reads TGTGCCAACGGACTAGCTGGGGCCAACGTCCTGACTTTC. As protein: CANGLAGANVLTF. The chain joins TRBV6-1 to TRBJ2-6; the match to TRBD2 covers 7 bases. V dropped 10 bases and J dropped 2; count of bases not matched to a gene: 2. Germline V CDR1 and CDR2: MNHNS, SASEGT. The CDR3 totals 13 residues.

The rearrangement links TRBV19 to TRBJ2-1, with 8 bases lining up with TRBD1. The CDR3 runs to 15 residues. Germline CDR1 LNHDA, CDR2 SQIVND (reference sequence). Trimming took 0 bases from V and 10 from J; bases not matched to a gene: 8. The CDR3 spells CASSIEGTGGLEQFF. The CDR3 coding sequence is TGTGCCAGTAGTATAGAGGGGACAGGTGGACTAGAGCAGTTCTTC.

The J gene is TRBJ2-1, the V gene TRBV19; D gene ambiguous. Germline V gene sequence: CDR1 LNHDA, CDR2 SQIVND (reference sequence). Trimming stripped 6 bases from V and 5 bases from J, with 11 bases between. This CDR3 region has 13 residues. The CDR3 DNA is TGTGCCAGTAGGCCCGGCCGTAACAATGAGCAGTTCTTC. Translated: CASRPGRNNEQFF.

This clonotype was observed many times. The chain has TRBV6-1 and TRBJ2-1; 10 bases match TRBD2. With V trimmed by 4 bases and J by 2 bases, 8 bases remained unmatched. CDR3 length: 17 residues. CDR1 and CDR2 from the germline V gene are MNHNS and SASEGT. This chain's CDR3 is CASSVAGTSEPYNEQFF. CDR3 sequence (DNA): TGTGCCAGCAGTGTAGCCGGGACTAGCGAACCCTACAATGAGCAGTTCTTC.

The chain uses TRBV3-1 and TRBJ2-1; 8 bases line up with TRBD2. Germline CDR1 LGHDT, CDR2 YNNKEL (reference sequence). Losses at the gene ends were 8 bases for V and 7 bases for J; bases not matched to a gene: 19. CDR3 length equals 17 residues. The CDR3 DNA reads TGTGCCAGCTTGTGGTCCCGTACGGGAGGGCCTGGGAATGAGCAGTTCTTC. This encodes CASLWSRTGGPGNEQFF.

Ten or more counts support this clonotype. The chain joins TRBV6-1 to TRBJ1-5; TRBD1 matches at 9 bases. Losses at the gene ends were 6 bases for V and 0 bases for J; bases not matched to a gene: 9. CDR1 is MNHNS and CDR2 is SASEGT in the germline V gene. This CDR3 has 17 residues. The CDR3 loop is CASRSGTGWDSNQPQHF. CDR3 nucleotide sequence: TGTGCCAGCAGGTCCGGGACAGGGTGGGATAGCAATCAGCCCCAGCATTTT.

The V and J genes are TRBV6-2 or TRBV6-3 and TRBJ2-2, with D uncertain. Per the germline V gene, CDR1 is MNHEY and CDR2 is SVGEGT. The V end lost 9 bases, the J end lost 4 bases, and 21 bases lay between the germline ends. The CDR3 covers 16 residues. The CDR3 region is CARIPLGRVGTGELFF. CDR3 DNA sequence: TGTGCCAGAATTCCCCTGGGAAGGGTTGGCACCGGGGAGCTGTTTTTT.

This clonotype was found many times. The V and J genes are TRBV28 and TRBJ2-3, with a tentative D call TRBD2 (6 bases). Trimming shortened V by 6 bases and J by 0 bases, and 10 bases separated the two germline ends. The CDR3 totals 14 residues. Germline V lookup: CDR1 MDHEN, CDR2 SYDVKM. The CDR3 DNA reads TGTGCCAGCAGAGCCGGGACTAGCACAGATACGCAGTATTTT. Amino acids: CASRAGTSTDTQYF.

The rearrangement uses TRBV19 and TRBJ1-5; 8 positions agree with TRBD1. In germline, CDR1 is LNHDA, CDR2 SQIVND (reference sequence). CDR3 length: 16 residues. V shed 0 bases and J 4 bases; nucleotides not matched to a gene: 5. The chain's CDR3 is CASSIERDRSNQPQHF. The CDR3 DNA is TGTGCCAGTAGTATAGAAAGGGACAGGTCGAATCAGCCCCAGCATTTT.

The table lists this clonotype with a few counts. This chain links TRBV7-6 with TRBJ2-7, with 9 nucleotides matching TRBD1. The germline gives CDR1 SGHVS, CDR2 FNYEAQ. V gave up 5 bases and J gave up 3 bases; unmatched junction bases: 11. This CDR3 spans 16 amino acids. The CDR3 is CASSPTAGTGIYEQYF. In DNA form, the CDR3 reads TGTGCCAGCAGCCCAACCGCCGGGACAGGGATCTACGAGCAGTACTTC.

The chain has TRBV12-3 or TRBV12-4 and TRBJ2-7; TRBD2 aligns across 7 bases. The junction had 9 bases not matched to a gene; V was cut back by 8 bases and J by 5 bases. This CDR3 comprises 13 residues. CDR3 in DNA: TGTGCCAGCCGCCGCGGGAGTGTCCACGAGCAGTACTTC. It codes for CASRRGSVHEQYF.

This clonotype was observed many times. The chain is built from TRBV2 and TRBJ1-2; tentative D call: TRBD1 (5 bases). Germline V gene lookup returns CDR1 SNHLY and CDR2 FYNNEI. The length of the CDR3 is 12 residues. The CDR3 DNA is TGTGCAACACAAGGGGATTTCTATGGCTACACCTTC. It encodes CATQGDFYGYTF.

This clonotype was observed a handful of times. The chain recombines TRBV4-1 with TRBJ2-5, with TRBD2 matching over 8 bases. The CDR3 spans 15 residues. The germline V gene has CDR1 MGHRA and CDR2 YSYEKL. J was trimmed by 4 bases and V by 5 bases; bases with no gene match: 9. The CDR3 coding sequence is TGCGCCAGCAGCGGCAACGGTCGGGGGGGAGAGACCCAGTACTTC. Translated: CASSGNGRGGETQYF.

This clonotype was counted ten times or more. The chain recombines TRBV11-2 with TRBJ2-3; 10 nucleotides align to TRBD1. V shed 2 bases and J 5 bases; nucleotides not matched to a gene: 7. Germline CDR1 and CDR2: SGHAT and FQNNGV. The CDR3 contains 16 residues. The CDR3 reads CASSLTGTGARDTQYF. The CDR3 DNA reads as TGTGCCAGCAGCTTAACCGGGACAGGGGCGCGAGATACGCAGTATTTT.

The rearrangement joins TRBV6-1 to TRBJ2-1; 7 nucleotides align to TRBD2. Germline V gene sequence: CDR1 MNHNS, CDR2 SASEGT. The CDR3 contains 15 residues. V dropped 6 bases and J dropped 7; count of bases not matched to a gene: 12. CDR3 region: CASSPAGSVRNEQFF. The CDR3 nucleotides read TGTGCCAGCAGCCCAGCGGGAAGCGTTAGAAATGAGCAGTTCTTC.

This chain joins TRBV9 and TRBJ1-2; 9 nucleotides align to TRBD1. Germline CDR1 is SGDLS and CDR2 is YYNGEE. The CDR3 has 16 amino acids. With V trimmed by 0 bases and J by 4 bases, 7 bases remained unmatched. In DNA form, the CDR3 reads TGTGCCAGCAGCGTAGAAGGACAGGGGCGCTCCTATGGCTACACCTTC. Protein product: CASSVEGQGRSYGYTF.

This clonotype came up a few times. The V and J genes are TRBV19 and TRBJ2-5; 8 nucleotides match TRBD2. J lost 1 base, V lost 4 bases, and 2 bases had no gene match. Germline V gene lookup returns CDR1 LNHDA and CDR2 SQIVND (reference sequence). This CDR3 is built from 14 residues. This chain's CDR3 is CASSTGLAQETQYF. The CDR3 region has the DNA TGTGCCAGTAGTACCGGACTAGCCCAAGAGACCCAGTACTTC.